This T cell receptor (beta chain) was profiled in a study of CD8+ T cells in alopecia areata. The V and J ends lost 0 bases and 1 base respectively, with 7 bases between them. The CDR3 is 14 amino acids. Per the germline V gene, CDR1 is SGHDT and CDR2 is YYEEEE. Sorting of CD4+ and CD8+ T cells was performed on PBMCs. Extracted from the samples, RNA was reverse transcribed into cDNA to serve as the sequencing template. Clones were sequenced by immunoSEQ multiplex PCR, and TCRdb holds only the in-frame ones, with some missing. The sample has 110,000 or so clones; roughly 59% are singletons. On this clone: Other DNA sequences in this sample translate to the same CDR3.

The rearrangement links TRBV5-6 to TRBJ1-1; D not certain. Sequenced input: CD8+ T cells sorted from blood. The receptor was derived from a human donor in good health. CDR3 DNA: TGTGCCAGCAGCTTGGGTTACGGGAACACTGAAGCTTTCTTT. Protein product: CASSLGYGNTEAFF.